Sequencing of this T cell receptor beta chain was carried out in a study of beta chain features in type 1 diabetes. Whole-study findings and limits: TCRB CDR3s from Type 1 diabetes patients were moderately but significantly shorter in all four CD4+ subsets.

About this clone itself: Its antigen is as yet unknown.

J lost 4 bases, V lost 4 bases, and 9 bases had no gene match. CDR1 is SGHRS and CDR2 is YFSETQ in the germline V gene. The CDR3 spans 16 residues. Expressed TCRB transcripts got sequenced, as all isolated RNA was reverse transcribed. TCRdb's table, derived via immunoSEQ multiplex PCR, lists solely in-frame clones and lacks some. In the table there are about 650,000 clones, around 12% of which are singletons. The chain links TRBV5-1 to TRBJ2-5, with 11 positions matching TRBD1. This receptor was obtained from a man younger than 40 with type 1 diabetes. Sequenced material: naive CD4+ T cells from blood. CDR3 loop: CASSNGQGAPGETQYF. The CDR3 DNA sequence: TGCGCCAGCAGCAACGGACAGGGGGCACCCGGAGAGACCCAGTACTTC.